One and the same sample provided the 26 T cell receptor beta chains below, sequenced in a study of T cell responses to AZD1222 COVID-19 vaccine. Method: immunoSEQ multiplex PCR; TCRdb's copy keeps in-frame clones and lacks some. The sample consists of 150,000 to 190,000 clones, 80% to 90% of them appearing once. This specimen consisted of peripheral blood, obtained 28 days after the second AZD1222 dose. Receptors were obtained from an adult who received the AZD1222 COVID-19 vaccine.

The chain is built from TRBV14 and TRBJ2-2; TRBD2 matches at 7 bases. Trimming removed 6 bases from V and 6 bases from J; junction bases left unmatched: 7. The CDR3 runs 14 residues. CDR1 SGHDN and CDR2 FVKESK come from the germline V gene. The CDR3: CASSLLRGAGELFF. The CDR3 region has the DNA TGTGCCAGCAGTCTCCTCCGGGGGGCCGGGGAGCTGTTTTTT.

The chain couples TRBV28 to TRBJ1-6; the D gene is possibly TRBD1 (6 bases). This CDR3 comprises 13 residues. The germline V and J ends were trimmed by 3 bases and 10 bases, with 10 bases remaining between them. Germline-derived CDR1 and CDR2 are MDHEN and SYDVKM. The CDR3 DNA sequence: TGTGCCAGCAGTTTGGACAGTCTCTCACCCCTCCACTTT. Residues: CASSLDSLSPLHF. Full variable domain (rest looked up from reference TRBV28 and TRBJ1-6): DVKVTQSSRYLVKRTGEKVFLECVQDMDHENMFWYRQDPGLGLRLIYFSYDVKMKEKGDIPEGYSVSREKKERFSLILESASTNQTSMYLCASSLDSLSPLHFGNGTRLTVT.

The chain carries TRBV19 and TRBJ1-5; a possible D gene is TRBD1 (6 bases). Trimming took 0 bases from V and 0 from J, leaving 15 bases between them. CDR3 length: 18 residues. Germline CDR1 LNHDA, CDR2 SQIVND (reference sequence). The CDR3 DNA is TGTGCCAGTAGTATAGACCCCGAGGGGGGTAATAGCAATCAGCCCCAGCATTTT. It codes for CASSIDPEGGNSNQPQHF.

Of note for this clone: The junction departs from germline at one end; a sequencing error may be responsible. The chain has TRBV6-2 or TRBV6-3 and TRBJ2-2; D not resolved. This CDR3 has 13 amino acids. Per germline, CDR1 MNHEY and CDR2 SVGEGT. CDR3: CASSNSETGELFF. CDR3 coding DNA: TGTGCCAGCAGTAACTCAGAGACCGGGGAGCTGTTTTTT.

The chain carries TRBV19 and TRBJ2-1; the match to TRBD2 covers 7 bases. Per the germline V gene, CDR1 is LNHDA and CDR2 is SQIVND (reference sequence). V trimming: 1 base; J trimming: 11 bases; junction bases outside the gene matches: 5. This CDR3 is 13 amino acids long. Here the CDR3 reads CASSIGGGTQQFF. As DNA, the CDR3 is TGTGCCAGTAGTATAGGCGGGGGTACACAGCAGTTCTTC.

The DNA for the CDR3 is TGTGCCAGCAGCCTGGGGAGGGAATCACCCCTCCACTTT. Amino acids: CASSLGRESPLHF. The chain links TRBV2 to TRBJ1-6; D unclear. The germline V gene has CDR1 SNHLY and CDR2 FYNNEI. The CDR3 consists of 13 residues. V was clipped by 6 bases and J by 10 bases, with 13 bases between them.

The chain couples TRBV4-3 to TRBJ1-4; D uncertain. Trimming shortened V by 4 bases and J by 2 bases, and 14 bases separated the two germline ends. The CDR3 sequence is 16 residues long. Looked up from germline, CDR1 is LGHNA and CDR2 is YSLEER. As DNA, the CDR3 is TGCGCCAGCAGCCGGTCACCTAGCACCACTAATGAAAAACTGTTTTTT. Encoded protein: CASSRSPSTTNEKLFF.

V is TRBV27 and J is TRBJ2-1; a weak D match, TRBD2 (6 bases). V shed 3 bases and J shed 5 bases, with 11 bases lying between them. The CDR3 sequence is 14 residues long. Germline V gives CDR1 MNHEY, CDR2 SMNVEV (reference sequence). This chain's CDR3 is CASSLGEVDNEQFF. In DNA, the CDR3 is TGTGCCAGCAGTTTGGGGGAGGTTGACAATGAGCAGTTCTTC.

The chain employs TRBV2 and TRBJ2-7; TRBD2 agrees at 7 bases. Germline CDR1 is SNHLY and CDR2 is FYNNEI. The CDR3 has 13 residues. Unmatched junction bases numbered 9, after V lost 6 bases and J lost 7 bases. The CDR3 loop reads CASSRDYLGEQYF. The DNA for the CDR3 is TGTGCCAGCAGCCGGGACTACCTTGGGGAGCAGTACTTC. The whole variable domain, filled in from reference TRBV2 and TRBJ2-7, reads EPEVTQTPSHQVTQMGQEVILRCVPISNHLYFYWYRQILGQKVEFLVSFYNNEISEKSEIFDDQFSVERPDGSNFTLKIRSTKLEDSAMYFCASSRDYLGEQYFGPGTRLTVT.

CDR3 region: CASSPWDLGELFF. CDR3 in DNA: TGTGCCAGCAGTCCCTGGGACCTCGGGGAGCTGTTTTTT. The rearrangement uses TRBV27 and TRBJ2-2, with D perhaps TRBD1 or TRBD2 (5 bases each). The CDR3 is 13 residues long. Per germline, CDR1 MNHEY and CDR2 SMNVEV (reference sequence). Trimming stripped 5 bases from V and 7 bases from J, with 11 bases between.

The chain carries TRBV3-1 (or the pseudogene TRBV3-2) and TRBJ2-7; D is uncertain. Germline V gene data show CDR1 as LGHDT and CDR2 as YNNKEL (reference sequence). The CDR3 length is 11 residues. V was shortened by 4 bases and J by 0 bases, with 1 base between the two germline ends. The CDR3 loop is CASSLSYEQYF. The DNA for the CDR3 is TGTGCCAGCAGCCTCTCCTACGAGCAGTACTTC.

The rearrangement uses TRBV27 and TRBJ2-1; no definite D call. The CDR3 consists of 15 residues. The V and J ends lost 2 bases and 5 bases respectively, with 13 bases between them. Per germline, CDR1 MNHEY and CDR2 SMNVEV (reference sequence). CDR3: CASSLRSSWDNEQFF. The CDR3 DNA reads TGTGCCAGCAGTTTACGCAGTTCGTGGGACAATGAGCAGTTCTTC.

The chain recombines TRBV6-5 with TRBJ1-2; D possibly corresponds to TRBD1 (5 bases). The CDR3 is 15 residues long. CDR1 is MNHEY and CDR2 is SVGAGI in the germline V gene. The V end lost 7 bases, the J end lost 2 bases, and 17 bases lay between the germline ends. As DNA, the CDR3 is TGTGCCAGCATGCGGGGTGGTGGGGCAAACTATGGCTACACCTTC. Translation: CASMRGGGANYGYTF.

The chain combines TRBV4-2 with TRBJ2-7; 7 nucleotides agree with TRBD2. Trimming took 1 base from V and 0 from J; bases not matched to a gene: 6. The CDR3 has 16 amino acids. Per the germline V gene, CDR1 is LGHNA and CDR2 is YNFKEQ. The CDR3 region is CASSQVEAGSSYEQYF. The CDR3 DNA reads TGTGCCAGCAGCCAAGTTGAAGCGGGGAGCTCCTACGAGCAGTACTTC.

The rearrangement uses TRBV2 and TRBJ2-2; D not certain. The CDR3 spans 13 residues. Germline V gives CDR1 SNHLY, CDR2 FYNNEI. Deletions cut 4 bases from V and 2 bases from J, with 5 bases between. The CDR3 spells CASSGGNTGELFF. The CDR3 DNA reads TGTGCCAGCAGTGGGGGAAACACCGGGGAGCTGTTTTTT.

This chain uses TRBV23-1 with TRBJ1-1; the match to TRBD1 covers 7 bases. TRBV23-1 is reported as an ORF; its role is uncertain. V gave up 0 bases and J gave up 1 base; unmatched junction bases: 11. The CDR3 totals 18 residues. CDR3 sequence reads: CASSQSVTGLYENTEAFF. The CDR3 nucleotides are TGCGCCAGCAGTCAATCCGTGACAGGGCTGTACGAGAACACTGAAGCTTTCTTT.

This clone came up once. DNA of the CDR3: TGTGCCAGCAGTCCCCCCGGGGATCCCCAAGGACGGCATGGCTACACCTTC. Translated: CASSPPGDPQGRHGYTF. V and J are TRBV5-4 and TRBJ1-2; D is ambiguous. CDR3 length equals 17 residues. With 5 bases removed from V and 6 bases from J, the gap between germline ends came to 26 bases. The V gene's germline CDR1 is SGHNT and CDR2 YYREEE (reference sequence).

This chain links TRBV27 with TRBJ2-3; 8 bases map to TRBD1. This CDR3 spans 15 amino acids. With V trimmed by 0 bases and J by 2 bases, 1 base remained unmatched. Germline CDR1 MNHEY, CDR2 SMNVEV (reference sequence). CDR3 protein: CASSLSDRATDTQYF. In DNA, the CDR3 is TGTGCCAGCAGTTTATCGGACAGGGCCACAGATACGCAGTATTTT.

This clone has only a few counts. The chain combines TRBV30 with TRBJ1-3; the match to TRBD1 covers 7 bases. The germline CDR1 and CDR2 sequences are GTSNPN and SVGIG (reference sequence). This CDR3 has 14 residues. V lost 3 bases and J lost 4; bases outside the gene matches: 6. CDR3 nucleotides: TGTGCCTGGAGCAACAGGGGATCCGGAAACACCATATATTTT. Translating it yields CAWSNRGSGNTIYF.

The V and J genes are TRBV9 and TRBJ2-3, with 11 bases matching TRBD2. CDR3 length: 17 residues. V trimming: 2 bases; J trimming: 2 bases; junction bases outside the gene matches: 7. Per germline, CDR1 SGDLS and CDR2 YYNGEE. The CDR3: CASSVGIAGGYTDTQYF. CDR3 nucleotide sequence: TGTGCCAGCAGCGTCGGGATAGCGGGAGGGTACACAGATACGCAGTATTTT.

This chain links TRBV19 with TRBJ2-1, with D tentatively TRBD2 (6 bases). Germline assignment: CDR1 LNHDA and CDR2 SQIVND (reference sequence). The CDR3 runs to 16 residues. The V end lost 3 bases, the J end lost 5 bases, and 17 bases lay between the germline ends. As DNA, the CDR3 is TGTGCCAGTAGTATTCTAGCGCGAAGGGGCCACAATGAGCAGTTCTTC. Protein product: CASSILARRGHNEQFF.

This clone was recorded only once. This rearrangement joins TRBV4-3 to TRBJ1-2; D not certain. Germline loops: CDR1 LGHNA, CDR2 YSLEER. The CDR3 is made up of 14 amino acids. Trimming pared 0 bases from V and 4 bases from J, leaving 9 bases between. CDR3 sequence (DNA): TGCGCCAGCAGCCAAGAAGCTGGTCTCTATGGCTACACCTTC. Amino acids: CASSQEAGLYGYTF.

The V call is TRBV28, the J call TRBJ1-2, with TRBD1 as a possible D gene (6 bases). This CDR3 spans 14 amino acids. The germline V gene encodes CDR1 MDHEN and CDR2 SYDVKM. Trimming removed 3 bases from V and 4 bases from J, with 12 bases in between. The CDR3 coding sequence is TGTGCCAGCAGTTTGGGGGGGCAAGGCTATGGCTACACCTTC. It translates to CASSLGGQGYGYTF.

The CDR3 here is CASSQDQGGREQYF. CDR3 nucleotide sequence: TGTGCCAGCAGCCAAGATCAGGGGGGCCGGGAGCAGTACTTC. The rearrangement links TRBV3-1 (or the pseudogene TRBV3-2) to TRBJ2-7, with D perhaps matching TRBD1 (7 bases). From germline, CDR1 is LGHDT and CDR2 YNNKEL (reference sequence). V was pared by 0 bases and J by 7 bases, with 13 bases between. This CDR3 spans 14 amino acids.

The chain couples TRBV4-2 to TRBJ2-3; 8 bases align to TRBD1. The CDR3 spans 18 residues. Per the germline V gene, CDR1 is LGHNA and CDR2 is YNFKEQ. V shed 4 bases, J shed 0 bases, and the junction held 12 bases outside the gene matches. The CDR3 DNA follows: TGTGCCAGCAGCCCTTACACCAGGGGGCGTTCTAGCACAGATACGCAGTATTTT. Translated: CASSPYTRGRSSTDTQYF.

This chain joins TRBV7-2 and TRBJ1-3, with D unclear. Germline V gene data show CDR1 as SGHTA and CDR2 as FQGNSA. The V end was cut by 6 bases, the J end by 0 bases, with 9 bases between. This CDR3 is built from 14 residues. CDR3 nucleotides: TGTGCCAGCAGTCAGGTGTTCTCTGGAAACACCATATATTTT. This gives the protein CASSQVFSGNTIYF.